This TCR beta chain was captured by sequencing in a study of response to subunit inactivated influenza vaccine (dated 2018 in TCRdb). Regarding the complete study: The study used deep quantitative T cell receptor repertoire profiling to track responses to a trivalent subunit inactivated influenza vaccine. The paper as a whole reports these results and caveats: According to the authors, only a limited number of new T cells may be recruited by each seasonal influenza vaccination.

For this chain, trimming is 7 bases at the V end and 0 bases at the J end, and the number of junction bases without a gene match is 6. For CDR1 and CDR2, the germline V gene lists LGHNA and YSLEER. Inclusive of the bounding cysteine and phenylalanine, the CDR3 is 16 residues long. Only the CDR3 part of the read is kept: 48 bases, read in frame from the first base. This clonotype has at least ten counts. The clone's antigen remains unknown. No much larger clone is present one base from it, and per-base qualities are unavailable. Receptor libraries were prepared by RT-PCR. TCRdb lists the instrument as Illumina HiSeq 2500. TCRdb trimmed the raw reads at Q25, called clones with MiXCR and kept productive beta chains. Identical CDR3 protein sequences are pooled into one entry, listed with their most common genes and DNA. Counted in this sample were hundreds of thousands of distinct CDR3 sequences; over 10% of them appeared once. The ten top clones hold around 13% of the sample.

The sample's time point label, in plain terms: approximately 40 days after influenza vaccine administration. The sample consisted of PBMCs from blood, taken roughly 45 days after vaccination. Recombination linked TRBV4-3 to TRBJ2-2, and 9 junction bases match TRBD2. The source of this sequence is a man in his fifties who received an inactivated influenza vaccine. Donor details come from another sample of the same person, matched by shared clones. The bases read TGCGCCAGCAAACAGGGACTAGCAGCGAACACCGGGGAGCTGTTTTTT. Its translation reads: CASKQGLAANTGELFF.